Included here is one T cell receptor (beta chain) sequence, with context. This sample stems from a study of cytomegalovirus exposure and HLA in healthy donors. On the study more broadly: Among the 300 to 500 donors who were genotyped, 81% fell in the genetic ancestry cluster that is associated with self-reported Caucasian donors.

The CDR3 consists of 15 residues. Germline V gene sequence: CDR1 MGHRA, CDR2 YSYEKL. J gave up 7 bases and V 0 bases, and 8 bases lay outside the gene matches. This PCR relied on a set of 60 Vbeta primers and 13 Jbeta primers. The assay was immunoSEQ multiplex PCR, and TCRdb's table has in-frame clones only and misses some. The table shows roughly 180,000 clones, with about 75% occurring only once. Sequencing input: PBMCs. V usage is TRBV4-1 and J usage is TRBJ1-1; the match to TRBD1 covers 7 bases. The receptor was derived from a woman aged 40 to 50 in good health and CMV-seropositive. Here the CDR3 reads CASSQDNRGSYEAFF. The CDR3 DNA sequence: TGCGCCAGCAGCCAAGATAACAGGGGCTCTTATGAAGCTTTCTTT.